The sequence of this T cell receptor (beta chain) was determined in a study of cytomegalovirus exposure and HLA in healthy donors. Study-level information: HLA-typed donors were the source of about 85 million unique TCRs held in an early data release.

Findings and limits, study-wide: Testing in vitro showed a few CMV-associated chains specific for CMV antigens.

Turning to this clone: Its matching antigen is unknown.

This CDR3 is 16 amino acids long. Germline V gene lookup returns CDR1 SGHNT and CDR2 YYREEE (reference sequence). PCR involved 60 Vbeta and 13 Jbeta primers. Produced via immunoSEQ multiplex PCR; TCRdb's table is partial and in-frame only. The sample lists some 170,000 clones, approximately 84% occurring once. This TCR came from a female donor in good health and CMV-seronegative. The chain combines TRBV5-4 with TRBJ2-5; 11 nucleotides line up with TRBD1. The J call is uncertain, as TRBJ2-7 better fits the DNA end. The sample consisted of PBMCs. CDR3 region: CASSQGDRGYSYEQYF. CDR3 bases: TGTGCCAGCAGCCAGGGGGACAGGGGGTACTCCTACGAGCAGTACTTC.